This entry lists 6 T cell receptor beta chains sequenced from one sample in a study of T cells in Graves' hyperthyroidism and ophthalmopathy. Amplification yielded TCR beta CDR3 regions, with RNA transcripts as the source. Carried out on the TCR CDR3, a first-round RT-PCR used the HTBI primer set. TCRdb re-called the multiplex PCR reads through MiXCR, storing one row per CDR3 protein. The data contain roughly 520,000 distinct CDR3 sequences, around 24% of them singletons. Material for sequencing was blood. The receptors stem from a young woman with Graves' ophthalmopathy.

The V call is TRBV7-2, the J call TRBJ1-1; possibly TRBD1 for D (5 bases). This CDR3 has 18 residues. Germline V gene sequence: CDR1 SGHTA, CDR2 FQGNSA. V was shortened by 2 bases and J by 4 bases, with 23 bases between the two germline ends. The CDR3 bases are TGTGCCAGCAGCTTACCGGGACGGGCATCTGGGGGGATCACTGAAGCTTTCTTT. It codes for CASSLPGRASGGITEAFF.

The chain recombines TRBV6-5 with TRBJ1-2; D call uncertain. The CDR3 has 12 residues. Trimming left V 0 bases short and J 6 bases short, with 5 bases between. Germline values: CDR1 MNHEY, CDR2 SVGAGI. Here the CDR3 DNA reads TGTGCCAGCAGTTACTCCGGAAATGGCTACACCTTC. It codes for CASSYSGNGYTF.

CDR3 sequence: CASSGLTGVGGSPLHF. The CDR3 coding sequence is TGTGCCAGCAGTGGTCTTACAGGGGTGGGTGGTTCACCCCTCCACTTT. This rearrangement joins TRBV12-3 or TRBV12-4 to TRBJ1-6; 7 nucleotides match TRBD1. J lost 9 bases, V lost 5 bases, and 13 bases had no gene match. The CDR3 sequence is 16 residues long.

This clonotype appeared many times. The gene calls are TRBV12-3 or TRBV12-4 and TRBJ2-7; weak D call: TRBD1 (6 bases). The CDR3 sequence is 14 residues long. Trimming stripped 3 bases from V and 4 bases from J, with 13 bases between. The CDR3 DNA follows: TGTGCCAGCAGTTTGAAACAGGGATGGTACGAGCAGTACTTC. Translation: CASSLKQGWYEQYF.

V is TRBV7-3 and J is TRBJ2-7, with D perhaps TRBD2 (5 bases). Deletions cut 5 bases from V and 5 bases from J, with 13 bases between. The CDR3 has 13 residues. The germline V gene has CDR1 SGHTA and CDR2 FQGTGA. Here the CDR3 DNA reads TGTGCCAGCAGCCCCGAGGGCCTGGACGAGCAGTACTTC. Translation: CASSPEGLDEQYF.

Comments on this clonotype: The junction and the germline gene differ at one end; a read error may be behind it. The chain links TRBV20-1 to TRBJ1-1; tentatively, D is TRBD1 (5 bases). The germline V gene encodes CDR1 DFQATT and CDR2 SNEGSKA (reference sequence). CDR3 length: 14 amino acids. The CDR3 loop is CSARDFKGSTEACF. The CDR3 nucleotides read TGCAGTGCTAGAGATTTTAAGGGGAGTACTGAAGCTTGCTTT.